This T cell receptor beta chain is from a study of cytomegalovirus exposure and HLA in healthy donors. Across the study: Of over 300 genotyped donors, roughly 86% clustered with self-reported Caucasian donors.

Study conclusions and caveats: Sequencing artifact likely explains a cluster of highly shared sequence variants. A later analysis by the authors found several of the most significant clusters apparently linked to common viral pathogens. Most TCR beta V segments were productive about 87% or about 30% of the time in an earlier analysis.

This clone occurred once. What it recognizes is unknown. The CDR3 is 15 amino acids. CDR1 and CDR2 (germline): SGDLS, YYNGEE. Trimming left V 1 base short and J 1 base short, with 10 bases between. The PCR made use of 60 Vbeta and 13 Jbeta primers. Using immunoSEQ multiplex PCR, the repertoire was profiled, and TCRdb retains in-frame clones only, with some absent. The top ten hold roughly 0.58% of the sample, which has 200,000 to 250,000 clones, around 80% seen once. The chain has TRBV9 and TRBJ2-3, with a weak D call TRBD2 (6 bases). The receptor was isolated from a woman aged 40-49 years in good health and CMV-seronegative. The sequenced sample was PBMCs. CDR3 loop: CASSVQAGGTDTQYF. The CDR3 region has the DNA TGTGCCAGCAGCGTACAAGCGGGCGGCACAGATACGCAGTATTTT.